Below are 4 T cell receptor beta chains sequenced from a single sample in a study of blood T cells in healthy people across ages. Alongside a J-beta primer mix, a sample-barcoded 5' primer served in a second PCR lasting about 7 to 12 cycles. TCRdb reanalysed the 5' RACE reads using MiXCR and keeps one entry per CDR3 protein. Altogether 1.5 million to 2 million distinct CDR3 sequences are present, roughly 32% being singletons, with the ten largest covering around 11%. The sequencing input was blood. Receptors were obtained from a woman in her 30s in good health.

Note on this clonotype: One junction end disagrees with the germline gene, perhaps due to a read error. V gene TRBV6-4 combines with J gene TRBJ2-3; 9 bases map to TRBD2. CDR1 MRHNA and CDR2 SNTAGT come from the germline V gene. The CDR3 is 17 residues long. The chain's CDR3 is CASSDTASGIFTDTQYF. CDR3 sequence (DNA): TGTGCCAGCAGTGACACGGCTAGCGGGATATTCACAGACACGCAGTATTTT.

This clonotype appeared a few times. The genes are TRBV7-2 and TRBJ1-1; 9 bases align to TRBD1. Losses at the gene ends were 7 bases for V and 4 bases for J; bases not matched to a gene: 10. Germline V gives CDR1 SGHTA, CDR2 FQGNSA. The CDR3 is made up of 15 amino acids. In nucleotides, the CDR3 is TGTGCCAGCACCCAAGGGACAGGGTGGTCCACTGAAGCTTTCTTT. The encoded protein is CASTQGTGWSTEAFF.

The chain carries TRBV20-1 and TRBJ2-4, with D perhaps matching TRBD1 (5 bases). The V and J ends lost 6 bases and 3 bases respectively, with 12 bases between them. The CDR3 is made up of 13 amino acids. The germline CDR1 and CDR2 sequences are DFQATT and SNEGSKA (reference sequence). Here the CDR3 reads CSATGPIKNIQYF. The CDR3 DNA sequence: TGCAGTGCCACAGGTCCAATCAAAAACATTCAGTACTTC.

This clonotype was observed a few times. The J gene is TRBJ2-7, the V gene TRBV4-1, with a tentative D call TRBD1 (5 bases). Germline CDR1 and CDR2: MGHRA and YSYEKL. The CDR3 length is 14 residues. The germline V and J ends were trimmed by 5 bases and 4 bases, with 15 bases remaining between them. For the CDR3, the DNA is TGCGCCAGCAGCGTCCAAGGGGCTCTTTACGAGCAGTACTTC. Its protein is CASSVQGALYEQYF.